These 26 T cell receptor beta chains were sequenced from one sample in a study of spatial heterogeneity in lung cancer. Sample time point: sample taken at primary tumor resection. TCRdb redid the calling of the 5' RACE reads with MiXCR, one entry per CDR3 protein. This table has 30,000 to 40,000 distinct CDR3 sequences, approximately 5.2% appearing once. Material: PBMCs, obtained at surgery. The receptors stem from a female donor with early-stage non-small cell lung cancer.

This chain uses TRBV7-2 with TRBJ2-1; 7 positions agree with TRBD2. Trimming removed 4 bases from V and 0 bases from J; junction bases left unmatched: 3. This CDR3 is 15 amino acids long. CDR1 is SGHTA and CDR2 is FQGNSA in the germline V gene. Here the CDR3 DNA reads TGTGCCAGCAGCTCGCTAGCGGCCTCCTACAATGAGCAGTTCTTC. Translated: CASSSLAASYNEQFF.

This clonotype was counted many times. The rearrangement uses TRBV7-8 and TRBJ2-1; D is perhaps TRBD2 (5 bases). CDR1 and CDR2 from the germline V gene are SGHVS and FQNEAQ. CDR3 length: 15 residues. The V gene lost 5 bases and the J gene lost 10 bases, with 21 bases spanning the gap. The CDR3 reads CASSPQEVGRREQFF. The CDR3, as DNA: TGTGCCAGCAGCCCCCAGGAAGTAGGGAGACGAGAGCAGTTCTTC.

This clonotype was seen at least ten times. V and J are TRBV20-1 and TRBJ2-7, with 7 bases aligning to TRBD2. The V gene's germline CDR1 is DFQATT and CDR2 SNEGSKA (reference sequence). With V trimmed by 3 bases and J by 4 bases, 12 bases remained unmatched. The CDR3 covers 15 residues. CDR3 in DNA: TGCAGTGCTAGCCCGGGGGGAAGTGGTGTTTACGAGCAGTACTTC. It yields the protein CSASPGGSGVYEQYF.

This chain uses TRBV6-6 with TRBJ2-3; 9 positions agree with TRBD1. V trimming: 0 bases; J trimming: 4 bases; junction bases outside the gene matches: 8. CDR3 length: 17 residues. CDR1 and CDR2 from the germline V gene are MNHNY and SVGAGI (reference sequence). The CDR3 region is CASSYSRSGTGPDTQYF. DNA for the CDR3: TGTGCCAGCAGTTACTCGCGGTCCGGGACAGGGCCAGATACGCAGTATTTT.

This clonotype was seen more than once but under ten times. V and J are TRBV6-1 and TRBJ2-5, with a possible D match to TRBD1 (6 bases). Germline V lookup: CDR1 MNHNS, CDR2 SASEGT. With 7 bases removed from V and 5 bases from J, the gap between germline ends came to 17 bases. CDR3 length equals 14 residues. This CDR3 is CASKLLQGTETQYF. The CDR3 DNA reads TGTGCCAGCAAACTTTTACAGGGCACGGAGACCCAGTACTTC.

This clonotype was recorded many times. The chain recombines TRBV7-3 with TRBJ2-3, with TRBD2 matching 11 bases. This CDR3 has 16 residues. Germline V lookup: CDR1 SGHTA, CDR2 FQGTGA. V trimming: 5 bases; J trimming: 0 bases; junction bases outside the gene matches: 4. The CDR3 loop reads CASSMGLAASTDTQYF. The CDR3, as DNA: TGTGCCAGCAGCATGGGACTAGCGGCTAGCACAGATACGCAGTATTTT.

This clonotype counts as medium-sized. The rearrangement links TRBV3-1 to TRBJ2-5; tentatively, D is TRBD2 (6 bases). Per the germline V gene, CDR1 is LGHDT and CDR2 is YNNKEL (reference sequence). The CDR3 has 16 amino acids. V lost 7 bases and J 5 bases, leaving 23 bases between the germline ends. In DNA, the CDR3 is TGTGCCAGCACAAATCAACAGGCAACCCGGGAGGAGACCCAGTACTTC. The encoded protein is CASTNQQATREETQYF.

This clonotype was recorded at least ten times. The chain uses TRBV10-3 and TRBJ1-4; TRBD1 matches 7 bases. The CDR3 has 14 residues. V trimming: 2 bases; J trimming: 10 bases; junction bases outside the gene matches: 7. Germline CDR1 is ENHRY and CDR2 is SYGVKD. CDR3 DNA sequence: TGTGCCATCAGTGAGGGACTGACAGGGTCAAAACTGTTTTTT. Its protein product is CAISEGLTGSKLFF.

The CDR3 sequence: CASSYRDRLPNGYTF. CDR3 sequence (DNA): TGTGCCAGCAGTTACCGGGACAGACTACCTAATGGCTACACCTTC. The rearrangement uses TRBV6-5 and TRBJ1-2; 7 positions match TRBD1. CDR3 length equals 15 residues. Per germline, CDR1 MNHEY and CDR2 SVGAGI. V shed 2 bases, J shed 6 bases, and the junction held 9 bases outside the gene matches.

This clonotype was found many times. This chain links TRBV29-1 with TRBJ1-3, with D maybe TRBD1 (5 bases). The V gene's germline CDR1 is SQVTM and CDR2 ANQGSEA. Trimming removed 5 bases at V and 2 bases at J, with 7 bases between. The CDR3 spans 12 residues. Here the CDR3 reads CSVSTAGNTIYF. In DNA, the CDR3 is TGCAGCGTTTCGACAGCTGGAAACACCATATATTTT. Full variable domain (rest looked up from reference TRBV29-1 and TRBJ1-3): SAVISQKPSRDICQRGTSLTIQCQVDSQVTMMFWYRQQPGQSLTLIATANQGSEATYESGFVIDKFPISRPNLTFSTLTVSNMSPEDSSIYLCSVSTAGNTIYFGEGSWLTVV.

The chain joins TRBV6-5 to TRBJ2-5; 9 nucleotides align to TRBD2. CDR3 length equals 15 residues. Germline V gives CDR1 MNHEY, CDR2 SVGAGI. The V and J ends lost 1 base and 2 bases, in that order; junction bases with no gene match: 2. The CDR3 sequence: CASSYLSGGQETQYF. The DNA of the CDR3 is TGTGCCAGCAGTTACTTAAGCGGGGGGCAAGAGACCCAGTACTTC.

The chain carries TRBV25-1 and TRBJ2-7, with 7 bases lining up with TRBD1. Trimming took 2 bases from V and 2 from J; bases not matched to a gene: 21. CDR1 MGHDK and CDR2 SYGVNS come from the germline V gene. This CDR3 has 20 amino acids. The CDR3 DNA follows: TGTGCCAGCAGTGAAGCACAGGGGAAGGCTGAAGGGTTTCTGGCCTACGAGCAGTACTTC. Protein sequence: CASSEAQGKAEGFLAYEQYF.

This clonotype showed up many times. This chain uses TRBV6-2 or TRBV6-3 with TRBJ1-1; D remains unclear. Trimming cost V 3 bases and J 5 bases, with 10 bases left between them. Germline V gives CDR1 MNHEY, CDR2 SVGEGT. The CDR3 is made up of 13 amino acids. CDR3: CASSYLSRTEAFF. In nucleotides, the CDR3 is TGTGCCAGCAGTTATCTCTCGAGGACTGAAGCTTTCTTT.

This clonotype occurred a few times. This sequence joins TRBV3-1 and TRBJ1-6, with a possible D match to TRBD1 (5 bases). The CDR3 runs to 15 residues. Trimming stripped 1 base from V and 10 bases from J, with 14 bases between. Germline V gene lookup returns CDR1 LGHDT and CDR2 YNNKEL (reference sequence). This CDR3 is CASSQVPHWDSPLHF. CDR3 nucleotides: TGTGCCAGCAGCCAAGTACCCCACTGGGACTCACCCCTCCACTTT. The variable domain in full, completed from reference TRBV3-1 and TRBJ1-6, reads DTAVSQTPKYLVTQMGNDKSIKCEQNLGHDTMYWYKQDSKKFLKIMFSYNNKELIINETVPNRFSPKSPDKAHLNLHINSLELGDSAVYFCASSQVPHWDSPLHFGNGTRLTVT.

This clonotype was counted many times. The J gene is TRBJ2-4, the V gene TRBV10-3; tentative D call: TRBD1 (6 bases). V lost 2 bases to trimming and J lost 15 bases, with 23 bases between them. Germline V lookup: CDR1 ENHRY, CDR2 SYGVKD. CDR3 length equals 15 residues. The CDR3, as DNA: TGTGCCATCAGTGAGGGGACGGGACAATCATTAGAATTGTACTTC. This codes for CAISEGTGQSLELYF.

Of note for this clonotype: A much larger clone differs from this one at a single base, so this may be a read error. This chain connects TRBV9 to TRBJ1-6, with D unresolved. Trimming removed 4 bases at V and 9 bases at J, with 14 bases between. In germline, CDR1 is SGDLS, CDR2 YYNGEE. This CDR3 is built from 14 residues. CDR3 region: CASSLTDIISPLHF. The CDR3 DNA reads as TGTGCCAGCAGCCTAACCGATATAATTTCACCCCTCCACTTT.

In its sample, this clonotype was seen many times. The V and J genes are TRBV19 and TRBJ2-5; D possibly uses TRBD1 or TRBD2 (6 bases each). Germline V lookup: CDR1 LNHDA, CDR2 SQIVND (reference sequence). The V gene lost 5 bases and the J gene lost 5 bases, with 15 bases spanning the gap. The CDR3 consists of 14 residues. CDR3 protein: CASSSAGGSETQYF. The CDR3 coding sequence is TGTGCCAGTAGTTCAGCCGGGGGCTCGGAGACCCAGTACTTC.

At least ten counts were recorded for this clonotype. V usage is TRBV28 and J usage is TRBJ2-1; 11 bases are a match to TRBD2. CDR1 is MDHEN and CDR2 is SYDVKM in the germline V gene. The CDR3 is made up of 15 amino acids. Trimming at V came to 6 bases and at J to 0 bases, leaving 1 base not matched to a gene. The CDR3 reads CASSGTSGSYNEQFF. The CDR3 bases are TGTGCCAGCAGCGGGACTAGCGGCTCCTACAATGAGCAGTTCTTC. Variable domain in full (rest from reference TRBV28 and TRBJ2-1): DVKVTQSSRYLVKRTGEKVFLECVQDMDHENMFWYRQDPGLGLRLIYFSYDVKMKEKGDIPEGYSVSREKKERFSLILESASTNQTSMYLCASSGTSGSYNEQFFGPGTRLTVL.

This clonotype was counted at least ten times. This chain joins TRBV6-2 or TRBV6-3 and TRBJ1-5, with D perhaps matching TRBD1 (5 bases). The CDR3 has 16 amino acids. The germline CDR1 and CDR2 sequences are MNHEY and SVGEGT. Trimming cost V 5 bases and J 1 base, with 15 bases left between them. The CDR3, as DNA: TGTGCCAGCAGTACCGCCCGGGGACGGAGCAATCAGCCCCAGCATTTT. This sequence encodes CASSTARGRSNQPQHF.

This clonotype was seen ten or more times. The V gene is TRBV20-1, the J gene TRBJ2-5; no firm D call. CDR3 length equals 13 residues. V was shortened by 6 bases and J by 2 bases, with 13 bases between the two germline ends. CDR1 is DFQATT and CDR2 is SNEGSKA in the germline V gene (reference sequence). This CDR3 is CSAHWSVQETQYF. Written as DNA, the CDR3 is TGCAGTGCCCACTGGAGCGTTCAAGAGACCCAGTACTTC.

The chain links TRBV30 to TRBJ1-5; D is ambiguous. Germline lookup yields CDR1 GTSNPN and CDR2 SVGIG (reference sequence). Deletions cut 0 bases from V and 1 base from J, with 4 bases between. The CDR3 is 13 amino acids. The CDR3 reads CAWSVDSNQPQHF. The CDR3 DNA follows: TGTGCCTGGAGTGTGGACAGCAATCAGCCCCAGCATTTT.

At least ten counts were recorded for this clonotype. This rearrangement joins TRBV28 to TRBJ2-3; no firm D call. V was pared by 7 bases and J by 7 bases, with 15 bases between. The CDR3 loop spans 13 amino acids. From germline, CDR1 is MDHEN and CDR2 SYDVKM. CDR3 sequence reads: CASNPRAPYTQYF. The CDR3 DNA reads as TGTGCCAGCAATCCCAGAGCGCCATATACGCAGTATTTT.

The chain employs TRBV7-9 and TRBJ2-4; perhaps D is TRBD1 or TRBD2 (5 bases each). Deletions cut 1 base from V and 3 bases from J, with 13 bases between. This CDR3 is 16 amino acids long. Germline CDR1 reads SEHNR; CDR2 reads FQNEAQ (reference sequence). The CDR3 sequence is CASSLDLGVGKNIQYF. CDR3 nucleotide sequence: TGTGCCAGCAGCTTAGATCTGGGGGTCGGCAAAAACATTCAGTACTTC.

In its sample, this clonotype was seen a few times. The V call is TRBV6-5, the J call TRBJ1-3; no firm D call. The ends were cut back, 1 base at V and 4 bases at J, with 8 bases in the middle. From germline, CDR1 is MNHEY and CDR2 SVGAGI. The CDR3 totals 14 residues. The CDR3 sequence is CASSYFGLGNTIYF. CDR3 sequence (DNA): TGTGCCAGCAGTTACTTCGGGTTAGGAAACACCATATATTTT.

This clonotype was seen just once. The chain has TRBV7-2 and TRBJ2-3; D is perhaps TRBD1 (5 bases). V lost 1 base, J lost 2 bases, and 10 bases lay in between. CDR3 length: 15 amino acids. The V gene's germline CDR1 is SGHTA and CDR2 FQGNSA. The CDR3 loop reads CASSLEGRDTDTQYF. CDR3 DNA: TGTGCCAGCAGCTTAGAAGGCAGGGACACAGATACGCAGTATTTT.

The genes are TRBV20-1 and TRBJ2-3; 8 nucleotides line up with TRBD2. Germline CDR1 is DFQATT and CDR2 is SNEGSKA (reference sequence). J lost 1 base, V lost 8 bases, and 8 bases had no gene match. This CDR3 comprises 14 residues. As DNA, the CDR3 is TGCAGTCGAGCTCTTAGCGGGGGCACAGATACGCAGTATTTT. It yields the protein CSRALSGGTDTQYF.